These 10 T cell receptor beta chains were all obtained from the same sample, sequenced in a study of identical twins. In TCRdb, the 5' RACE reads were re-called with MiXCR into one record per CDR3 protein. Seen here are about 390,000 distinct CDR3 sequences, around 9.7% observed once, and the top ten hold roughly 8.7%. The specimen sequenced was naive T cells sorted from blood. The origin of the receptors is a woman aged 45-60 years in good health.

This clonotype was detected ten times or more. V is TRBV5-1 and J is TRBJ2-7; D gene uncertain. V was clipped by 2 bases and J by 3 bases, with 9 bases between them. The CDR3 contains 13 residues. The V gene's germline CDR1 is SGHRS and CDR2 YFSETQ. As DNA, the CDR3 is TGCGCCAGCAGCTTAGAACCGAACTACGAGCAGTACGTC. Its translation is CASSLEPNYEQYV.

A few counts support this clonotype. J is TRBJ2-7 and V is TRBV6-1; weak D call: TRBD1 (6 bases). Trimming stripped 5 bases from V and 6 bases from J, with 14 bases between. Germline CDR1 is MNHNS and CDR2 is SASEGT. The CDR3 extends over 13 amino acids. The CDR3 loop is CASSLRTEGEQYV. The CDR3 region has the DNA TGTGCCAGCAGTTTACGGACAGAAGGCGAGCAGTACGTC.

The chain recombines TRBV7-9 with TRBJ2-1, with D perhaps TRBD2 (5 bases). Germline lookup yields CDR1 SEHNR and CDR2 FQNEAQ (reference sequence). The CDR3 is made up of 14 amino acids. V lost 5 bases and J 2 bases, leaving 10 bases between the germline ends. This CDR3 is CASSPERAYNEQFF. The CDR3 coding sequence is TGTGCCAGCAGCCCAGAGAGGGCCTACAATGAGCAGTTCTTC.

J is TRBJ1-4 and V is TRBV20-1; D is unclear. Germline assignment: CDR1 DFQATT and CDR2 SNEGSKA (reference sequence). The CDR3 extends over 14 amino acids. V lost 1 base to trimming and J lost 7 bases, with 13 bases between them. CDR3 amino acids: CSARVRGLREKLFF. CDR3 sequence (DNA): TGCAGTGCTAGAGTTCGGGGTCTACGTGAAAAACTGTTTTTT.

The chain is built from TRBV5-1 and TRBJ2-5, with D perhaps matching TRBD1 (6 bases). V lost 4 bases to trimming and J lost 5 bases, with 15 bases between them. This CDR3 is 14 amino acids long. Germline-derived CDR1 and CDR2 are SGHRS and YFSETQ. CDR3 sequence (DNA): TGCGCCAGCAGCGCCACAGGGCCTCGGGAGACCCAGTACTTC. Protein: CASSATGPRETQYF.

The sample holds many counts of this clonotype. This rearrangement joins TRBV4-1 to TRBJ1-2, with 7 bases that match TRBD1. J lost 7 bases, V lost 2 bases, and 4 bases had no gene match. The CDR3 totals 13 residues. The germline gives CDR1 MGHRA, CDR2 YSYEKL. The CDR3 sequence is CASSQPTGVGYTF. CDR3 DNA: TGCGCCAGCAGCCAACCTACAGGGGTTGGCTACACCTTC.

In this sample, this clonotype turned up many times. The chain carries TRBV24-1 and TRBJ2-2; no reliable D call. V lost 4 bases and J 0 bases, leaving 8 bases between the germline ends. CDR1 and CDR2 (germline): KGHDR, SFDVKD. The CDR3 length is 15 residues. The CDR3 is CATSETVPNTGELFF. The CDR3 region has the DNA TGTGCCACCAGTGAAACCGTGCCGAACACCGGGGAGCTGTTTTTT.

This clonotype came up many times. This chain links TRBV12-3 or TRBV12-4 with TRBJ2-4; 7 positions agree with TRBD1. The CDR3 runs 18 residues. V lost 5 bases to trimming and J lost 0 bases; unmatched junction nucleotides: 13. This CDR3 is CASSPQRGQALAKNIQYF. DNA of the CDR3: TGTGCCAGCAGTCCCCAAAGAGGACAGGCGTTAGCCAAAAACATTCAGTACTTC.

Points on this clonotype: This may stem from a read error, because a much larger clone lies one nucleotide away. In this CDR3 the conserved last residue, phenylalanine or tryptophan, is missing, so a read error is likely. The gene calls are TRBV10-3 and TRBJ2-1; no definite D call. V lost 1 base and J 7 bases, leaving 2 bases between the germline ends. Germline V lookup: CDR1 ENHRY, CDR2 SYGVKD. The length of the CDR3 is 11 residues. CDR3 amino acids: CAISELNEQFL. CDR3 in DNA: TGTGCCATCAGTGAGTTAAATGAGCAGTTCTTA.

This clonotype was counted between two and nine times. This chain joins TRBV20-1 and TRBJ1-2; D unresolved. The CDR3 loop spans 13 amino acids. V lost 5 bases and J 0 bases, leaving 10 bases between the germline ends. The germline CDR1 and CDR2 sequences are DFQATT and SNEGSKA (reference sequence). CDR3 in DNA: TGCAGTGCTTACCCCCGGTCTAACTATGGCTACACCTTC. Translated, it gives CSAYPRSNYGYTF.